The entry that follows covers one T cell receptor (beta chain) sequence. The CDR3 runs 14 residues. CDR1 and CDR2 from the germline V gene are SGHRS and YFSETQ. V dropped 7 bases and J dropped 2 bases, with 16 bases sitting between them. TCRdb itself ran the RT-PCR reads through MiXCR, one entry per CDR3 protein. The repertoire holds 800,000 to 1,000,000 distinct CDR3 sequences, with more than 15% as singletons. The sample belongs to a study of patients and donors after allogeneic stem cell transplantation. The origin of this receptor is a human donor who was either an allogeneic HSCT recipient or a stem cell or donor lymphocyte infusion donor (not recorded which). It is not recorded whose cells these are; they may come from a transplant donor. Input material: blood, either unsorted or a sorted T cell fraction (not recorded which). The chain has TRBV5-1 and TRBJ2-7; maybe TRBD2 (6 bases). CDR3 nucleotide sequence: TGCGCCAGCGCTCGGGGGATTGTGACCTACGAGCAGTACTTC. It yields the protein CASARGIVTYEQYF.